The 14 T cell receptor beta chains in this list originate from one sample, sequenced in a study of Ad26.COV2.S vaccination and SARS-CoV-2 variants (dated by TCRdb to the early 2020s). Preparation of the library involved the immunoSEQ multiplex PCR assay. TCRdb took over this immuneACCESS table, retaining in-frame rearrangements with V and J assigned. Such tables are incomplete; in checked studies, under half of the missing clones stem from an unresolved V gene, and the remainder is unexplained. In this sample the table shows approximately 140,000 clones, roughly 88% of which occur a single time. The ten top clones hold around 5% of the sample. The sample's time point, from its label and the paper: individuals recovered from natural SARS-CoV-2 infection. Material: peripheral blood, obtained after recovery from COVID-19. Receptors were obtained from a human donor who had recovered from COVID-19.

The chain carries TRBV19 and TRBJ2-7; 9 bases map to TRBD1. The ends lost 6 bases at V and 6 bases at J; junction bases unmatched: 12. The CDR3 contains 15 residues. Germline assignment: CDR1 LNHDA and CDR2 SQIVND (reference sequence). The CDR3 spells CASRTTGTGTTEQYF. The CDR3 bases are TGTGCCAGTAGGACCACCGGGACAGGGACGACCGAGCAGTACTTC.

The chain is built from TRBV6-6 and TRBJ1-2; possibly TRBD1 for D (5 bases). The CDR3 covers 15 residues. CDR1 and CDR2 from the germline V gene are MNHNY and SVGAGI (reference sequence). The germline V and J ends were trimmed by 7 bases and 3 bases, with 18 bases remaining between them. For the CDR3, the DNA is TGTGCCAGCAAACCCTCGAAGGGGACCTACTATGGCTACACCTTC. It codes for CASKPSKGTYYGYTF.

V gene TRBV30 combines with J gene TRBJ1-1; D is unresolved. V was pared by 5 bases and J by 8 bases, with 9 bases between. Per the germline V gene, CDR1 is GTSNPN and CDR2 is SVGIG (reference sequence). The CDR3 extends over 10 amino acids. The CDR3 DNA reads TGTGCCTGGGACTTGGACGAAGCTTTCTTT. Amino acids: CAWDLDEAFF. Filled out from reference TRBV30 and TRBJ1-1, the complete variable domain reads SQTIHQWPATLVQPVGSPLSLECTVEGTSNPNLYWYRQAAGRGLQLLFYSVGIGQISSEVPQNLSASRPQDRQFILSSKKLLLSDSGFYLCAWDLDEAFFGQGTRLTVV.

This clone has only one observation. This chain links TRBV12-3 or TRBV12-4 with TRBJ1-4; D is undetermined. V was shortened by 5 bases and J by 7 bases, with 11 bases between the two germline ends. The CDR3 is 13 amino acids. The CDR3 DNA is TGTGCCAGCAGTACGCGGGTTGTTGAAAAACTGTTTTTT. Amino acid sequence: CASSTRVVEKLFF.

The CDR3 protein is CSASGTGEDYGYTF. The CDR3 nucleotides read TGCAGTGCTAGTGGGACAGGGGAGGACTATGGCTACACCTTC. The V call is TRBV20-1, the J call TRBJ1-2; 10 bases are a match to TRBD1. Germline CDR1 is DFQATT and CDR2 is SNEGSKA (reference sequence). The CDR3 extends over 14 amino acids. The J segment lost 3 bases and the V segment lost 3 bases, leaving 4 bases of the junction unmatched.

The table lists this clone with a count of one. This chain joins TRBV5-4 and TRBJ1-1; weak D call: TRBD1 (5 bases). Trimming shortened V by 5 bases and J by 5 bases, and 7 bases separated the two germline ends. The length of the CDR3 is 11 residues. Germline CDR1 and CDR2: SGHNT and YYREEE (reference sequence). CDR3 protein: CASSAGTEAFF. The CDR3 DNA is TGTGCCAGCAGTGCAGGGACTGAAGCTTTCTTT. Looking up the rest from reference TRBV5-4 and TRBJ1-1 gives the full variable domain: ETGVTQSPTHLIKTRGQQVTLRCSSQSGHNTVSWYQQALGQGPQFIFQYYREEENGRGNFPPRFSGLQFPNYSSELNVNALELDDSALYLCASSAGTEAFFGQGTRLTVV.

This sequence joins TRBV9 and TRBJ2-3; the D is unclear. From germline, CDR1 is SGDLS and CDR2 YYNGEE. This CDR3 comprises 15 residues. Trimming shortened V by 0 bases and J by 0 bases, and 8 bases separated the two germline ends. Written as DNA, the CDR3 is TGTGCCAGCAGCGTAGCTGGTGTCAGCACAGATACGCAGTATTTT. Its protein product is CASSVAGVSTDTQYF. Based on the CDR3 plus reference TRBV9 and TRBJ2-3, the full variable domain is DSGVTQTPKHLITATGQRVTLRCSPRSGDLSVYWYQQSLDQGLQFLIQYYNGEERAKGNILERFSAQQFPDLHSELNLSSLELGDSALYFCASSVAGVSTDTQYFGPGTRLTVL.

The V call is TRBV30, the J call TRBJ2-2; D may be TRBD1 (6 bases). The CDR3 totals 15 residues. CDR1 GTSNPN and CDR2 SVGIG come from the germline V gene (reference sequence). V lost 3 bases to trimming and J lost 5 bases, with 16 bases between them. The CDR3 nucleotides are TGTGCCTGGAGGAGGGGGACCAGGGTGACCGGGGAGCTGTTTTTT. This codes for CAWRRGTRVTGELFF.

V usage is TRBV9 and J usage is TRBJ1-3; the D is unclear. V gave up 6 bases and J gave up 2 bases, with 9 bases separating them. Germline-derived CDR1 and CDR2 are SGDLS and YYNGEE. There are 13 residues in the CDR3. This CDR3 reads CASTDRTGNTIYF. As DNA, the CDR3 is TGTGCCAGCACTGACCGGACTGGAAACACCATATATTTT. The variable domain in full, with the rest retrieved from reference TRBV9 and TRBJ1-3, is DSGVTQTPKHLITATGQRVTLRCSPRSGDLSVYWYQQSLDQGLQFLIQYYNGEERAKGNILERFSAQQFPDLHSELNLSSLELGDSALYFCASTDRTGNTIYFGEGSWLTVV.

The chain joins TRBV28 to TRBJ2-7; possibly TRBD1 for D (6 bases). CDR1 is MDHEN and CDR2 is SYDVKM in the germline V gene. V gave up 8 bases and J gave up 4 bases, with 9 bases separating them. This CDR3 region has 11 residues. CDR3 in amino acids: CASLTGYEQYF. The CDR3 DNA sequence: TGTGCCAGCCTAACAGGGTACGAGCAGTACTTC.

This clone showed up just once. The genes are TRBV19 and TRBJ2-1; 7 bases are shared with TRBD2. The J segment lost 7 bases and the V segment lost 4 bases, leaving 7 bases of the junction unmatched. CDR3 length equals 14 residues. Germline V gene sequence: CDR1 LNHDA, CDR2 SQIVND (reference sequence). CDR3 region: CASSRGGNSNEQFF. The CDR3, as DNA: TGTGCCAGTAGTAGGGGGGGGAATAGTAATGAGCAGTTCTTC.

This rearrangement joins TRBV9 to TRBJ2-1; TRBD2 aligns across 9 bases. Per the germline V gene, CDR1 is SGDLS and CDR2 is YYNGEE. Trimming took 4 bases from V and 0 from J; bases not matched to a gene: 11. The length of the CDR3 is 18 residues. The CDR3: CASSQGLAGSGSYNEQFF. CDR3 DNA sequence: TGTGCCAGCAGCCAGGGTCTAGCGGGGTCTGGCTCCTACAATGAGCAGTTCTTC.

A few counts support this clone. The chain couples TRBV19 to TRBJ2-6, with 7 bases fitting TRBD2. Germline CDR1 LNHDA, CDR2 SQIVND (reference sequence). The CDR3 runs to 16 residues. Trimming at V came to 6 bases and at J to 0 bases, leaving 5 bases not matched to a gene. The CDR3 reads CASRRGSISGANVLTF. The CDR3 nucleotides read TGTGCCAGTAGGCGGGGGTCTATCTCTGGGGCCAACGTCCTGACTTTC.

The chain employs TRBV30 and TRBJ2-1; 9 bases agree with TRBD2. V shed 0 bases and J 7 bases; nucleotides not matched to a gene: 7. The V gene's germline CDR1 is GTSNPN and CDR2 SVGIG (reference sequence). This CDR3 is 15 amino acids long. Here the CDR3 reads CAWSVISGGGNEQFF. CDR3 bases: TGTGCCTGGAGTGTAATTAGCGGGGGAGGGAATGAGCAGTTCTTC.